This is a list of T cell receptor beta chains from one sample in a study of shared clonotypes between healthy human individuals. This table comes from immunoSEQ multiplex PCR, and its TCRdb copy is limited to in-frame clones, with some not included. The sample lists about a million clones, roughly 77% seen once, with approximately 0.95% in the top ten. Sequenced material: memory CD4+ T cells from PBMCs. The receptor set was obtained from a man in his late teens or twenties in good health. Some clones in this sample may be carry-over from other donors' samples. Both conserved end residues are part of each CDR3.

>TRBV2|TRBJ1-2
CASSPTETYGYTF
>TRBV28|TRBJ2-5
CASTTPPEETQYF
>TRBV14|TRBJ1-1
CASSQNRYEAFF
>TRBV28|TRBJ2-7
CASSLTTAFSGRKPYEQYF
>TRBV5-1|TRBJ2-2
CASSLEASWTAGELFF
>TRBV5-1|TRBJ2-2
CASSSTAGSGELFF
>TRBV4-1|TRBJ1-2
CASSQGGAASYGYTF
>TRBV11-2|TRBJ2-2
CASSFLAGGAGELFF
>TRBV27|TRBJ1-3
CASRKTGETGNTIYF
>TRBV28|TRBJ1-1
CASSLGNGPALGRGFF
>TRBV5-1|TRBJ2-5
CASSQGMETQYF
>TRBV4-2|TRBJ2-3
CASSPQGQGVDTQYF
>TRBV11-2|TRBJ1-1
CASSLVGQSEAFF
>TRBV7-6|TRBJ2-1
CASSSAVYNEQFF
>TRBV4-3|TRBJ1-1
CASSQETGPGAEAFF
>TRBV14|TRBJ2-6
CASSRRTVASGANVLTF
>TRBV19|TRBJ2-6
CASSRGGTSGANVLTF
>TRBV6-5|TRBJ2-1
CASSPQDFFGNEQFF
>TRBV5-4|TRBJ2-2
CASASGDTGELFF
>TRBV4-2|TRBJ2-2
CASSHPTSSNTGELFF
>TRBV18|TRBJ2-7
CASSPNTGGAGYEQYF
>TRBV5-1|TRBJ2-7
CASSRAMGYAEQYF
>TRBV9|TRBJ2-1
CASSGRTGSSYNEQFF
>TRBV9|TRBJ2-1
CASSSHEGTAYNEQFF
>TRBV9|TRBJ1-2
CASSVDFWGYTF
>TRBV7-7|TRBJ2-5
CASSHNLGGQEETQYF
>TRBV7-3|TRBJ2-2
CASSFNQNTGELFF
>TRBV6-1|TRBJ1-5
CASSQGPGQPQHF
>TRBV30|TRBJ1-4
CAWKFASRGEKLFF
>TRBV11-2|TRBJ2-7
CASSLVAGGPGEQYF
>TRBV28|TRBJ1-2
CASSLLQGRGGYTF
>TRBV7-2|TRBJ2-1
CASSRGLAANNEQFF
>TRBV28|TRBJ1-4
CASSLGAGSSEKLFF
>TRBV28|TRBJ2-7
CASSMPSGRAYEQYF
>TRBV27|TRBJ1-2
CASSPQSGYLYGYTF
>TRBV5-5|TRBJ1-1
CASSLRTTEAFF
>TRBV5-5|TRBJ2-1
CASSLDQGGYNEQFF
>TRBV6-6|TRBJ1-3
CASSQVMTVSGNTIYF
>TRBV30|TRBJ2-3
CAWSVTRFVSGSSTDTQYF
>TRBV28|TRBJ1-2
CASSTQSRWGSVTGYTF